These T cell receptor beta chains were read from a single sample in a study of vaccination and CD4 T cells after COVID-19. MiXCR was run by TCRdb on the PCR reads, yielding one entry per CDR3 protein. The sample records under 25,000 distinct CDR3 sequences, under 70% being singletons. No antigen has been assigned to these receptors. The material sequenced was CD4+ T cells from blood, cultured in vitro. These receptors all stem from a human donor who had recovered from COVID-19. Each CDR3 is given with its conserved first and last residue. D genes are given only for firm matches. Rows may omit the clone size; those that give it use once, few, many or a size class.

>NA|TRBV15|TRBJ1-6|NA
TGTGCCACCAGCAGTTTCGATCCAAGTTCCCTCGCTTATTCACCCCTCCACTTT
CATSSFDPSSLAYSPLHF
>NA|TRBV28|TRBJ2-1|TRBD2
TGTGCCAGCAGTTTCTATAGCGGGAGCAGGTTCAATGAGCAGTTCTTC
CASSFYSGSRFNEQFF
>NA|TRBV7-2|TRBJ2-5|NA
TGTGCCAGCAGCTTAGAGGGGAAGACCCAGTACTTC
CASSLEGKTQYF
>few|TRBV27|TRBJ1-1|TRBD1
TGTGCCAGCAGTTCACGACAGGGGAGGGGTGGGACTGAAGCTTTCTTT
CASSSRQGRGGTEAFF
>NA|TRBV11-2|TRBJ2-6|NA
TGTGCCAGCAGCCCCACGCGGGGCTCTGGGGCCAACGTCCTGACTTTC
CASSPTRGSGANVLTF
>NA|TRBV20-1|TRBJ1-5|TRBD1
TGCCGTGCTAGGACAGGTAGCAATCAGCCCCAGCATTTT
CRARTGSNQPQHF
>NA|TRBV20-1|TRBJ1-2|NA
TGCAGTGCTGAGGGGGGCCCTTCAGGGGACGGCTACACCTTC
CSAEGGPSGDGYTF
>NA|TRBV9|TRBJ2-3|TRBD2
TGTGCCAGCAGCGTAGGAGGAGGGCGGGGGACAGATACGCAGTATTTT
CASSVGGGRGTDTQYF
>NA|TRBV4-2|TRBJ1-1|NA
TGTGCCAGCAGCCAAGATCCGGGCAGGGAAGCTTTCTTT
CASSQDPGREAFF
>NA|TRBV7-2|TRBJ2-5|TRBD2
TGTGCCAGCAGCTTAGAGGGGTCGACTAGCGGGACAGAGACCCAGTACTTC
CASSLEGSTSGTETQYF
>NA|TRBV30|TRBJ1-6|TRBD1
TGTGCCTGGGGTTTCGGGACAGAGTCTTCACCCCTCCACTTT
CAWGFGTESSPLHF
>NA|TRBV6-1|TRBJ2-5|TRBD1
TGTGCCACTACGGAAAGGGGGCGACAAGAGACCCAGTACTTC
CATTERGRQETQYF
>few|TRBV19|TRBJ2-5|TRBD1
TGTGCCAGTAGTGCCAACAGGGGTTGGGGTTTAGAGACCCAGTACTTC
CASSANRGWGLETQYF
>NA|TRBV4-1|TRBJ1-6|NA
TGCGCCAGCAGCCAAGAATGGGGGGACCATTCACCCCTCCACTTT
CASSQEWGDHSPLHF
>NA|TRBV6-1|TRBJ2-7|NA
TGTGCCAGCAGTACCGGCGTTCCCTACGAGCAGTACTTC
CASSTGVPYEQYF
>NA|TRBV7-2|TRBJ2-2|NA
TGTGCCAGCAGCTCAGGGTTACCCGGGGAGCTGTTTTTT
CASSSGLPGELFF
>NA|TRBV30|TRBJ1-4|NA
TGTGCCTGGAGCGGGGGGGGTGAAAAACTGTTTTTT
CAWSGGGEKLFF
>few|TRBV20-1|TRBJ2-3|NA
TGCAGTGCTAGGGGCGGGGCCAGAAACACAGATACGCAGTATTTT
CSARGGARNTDTQYF
>NA|TRBV18|TRBJ1-1|NA
TGTGCCAGCTCACCACTTCGGTCGGACACTGAAGCTTTCTTT
CASSPLRSDTEAFF
>few|TRBV27|TRBJ1-1|NA
TGTGCCAGCAGCCAGGGGTTACTGGACACTGAAGCTTTCTTT
CASSQGLLDTEAFF
>NA|TRBV24-1|TRBJ1-1|TRBD1
TGTGCCACCAGTGACCCCCGACAGGGAGACACTGAAGCTTTCTTT
CATSDPRQGDTEAFF
>NA|TRBV24-1|TRBJ1-2|TRBD1
TGTGCCACCAGTGACCCGGGACAGGGGGCGCGGGGTGGCTACACCTTC
CATSDPGQGARGGYTF
>NA|TRBV24-1|TRBJ2-3|NA
TGTGCCACCAGTGATTTACAGGGTTATGGTACAGATACGCAGTATTTT
CATSDLQGYGTDTQYF
>NA|TRBV20-1|TRBJ1-1|TRBD1
TGCAGTGCGTCAGTCATGCCAGGGGGGTTGAACACTGAAGCTTTCTTT
CSASVMPGGLNTEAFF
>NA|TRBV5-6|TRBJ2-7|TRBD1
TGTGCCAGCAGTAACCGGGACAGGGTTCCTGGCGAGCAGTACTTC
CASSNRDRVPGEQYF
>few|TRBV20-1|TRBJ1-5|TRBD1
TGCAGTGCTACCACAGGGGTGGTCCCCAAAAATCAGCCCCAGCATTTT
CSATTGVVPKNQPQHF
>NA|TRBV4-2|TRBJ2-5|NA
TGTGCCAGCAGCCGGAGTGTATACGGGAGCGGAGAGACCCAGTACTTC
CASSRSVYGSGETQYF
>NA|TRBV19|TRBJ2-7|TRBD2
TGTGCCAGTAGCAATCTAGCGGGAGGAACCTACGAGCAGTACTTC
CASSNLAGGTYEQYF
>NA|TRBV19|TRBJ1-5|NA
TGTGCCAGTAGCTTACAGGGTCAGCCCCAGCATTTT
CASSLQGQPQHF
>NA|TRBV7-3|TRBJ1-6|TRBD1
TGTGCCAGCAGCAAGCGCCGGGACAGTAATTCACCCCTCCACTTT
CASSKRRDSNSPLHF
>NA|TRBV11-2|TRBJ2-7|NA
TGTGCCAGCAGCCTCACCCAGGATTCCTACGAGCAGTACTTC
CASSLTQDSYEQYF
>NA|TRBV30|TRBJ1-5|TRBD1
TGTGCCTGGGGCCACAAAGGAACAGGGGGCAATCAGCCCCAGCATTTT
CAWGHKGTGGNQPQHF
>NA|TRBV11-2|TRBJ1-1|NA
TGTGCCAGCAGCTTAGTGAAGAACACTGAAGCTTTCTTT
CASSLVKNTEAFF
>NA|TRBV12-3/TRBV12-4|TRBJ1-3|NA
TGTGCCAGCAGCGTGGACGCCGGTGGGAACACCATATATTTT
CASSVDAGGNTIYF
>NA|TRBV6-1|TRBJ2-4|NA
TGTGCCAGCAGCTCCCGGGACTTTGCCAAAAACATTCAGTACTTC
CASSSRDFAKNIQYF
>NA|TRBV7-2|TRBJ2-1|NA
TGTGCCAGCAGCGGCAGGGTCTCTGGGGGGAATGAGCAGTTCTTC
CASSGRVSGGNEQFF
>NA|TRBV2|TRBJ1-5|NA
TGTGCCAGCAGTGAATTGGGAGTCAGGGAGGAACAGAGCAATCAGCCCCAGCATTTT
CASSELGVREEQSNQPQHF
>NA|TRBV6-4|TRBJ2-1|TRBD2
TGTGCCAGCAGTGACTCTGGCGGGAGCTCCTACAATGAGCAGTTCTTC
CASSDSGGSSYNEQFF
>NA|TRBV20-1|TRBJ1-2|TRBD1
TGCAGTGCTAATGACAGGGGTGGATATGGCTACACCTTC
CSANDRGGYGYTF
>NA|TRBV15|TRBJ1-5|NA
TGTGCCACCAGCGCCCGGGTCTTTGGGCCCCAGCATTTT
CATSARVFGPQHF
>NA|TRBV10-1|TRBJ1-1|NA
TGCGCCAGCGCAGAACCGGGACTCCCTGCTTTCTTT
CASAEPGLPAFF
>NA|TRBV28|TRBJ1-3|NA
TGTGCCAGCAGTTTATATGGCTTCTCTGGAAACACCATATATTTT
CASSLYGFSGNTIYF
>few|TRBV19|TRBJ1-1|NA
TGTGCCAGTAGTATACTCACGAGCCGATTAAGGACTGAAGCTTTCTTT
CASSILTSRLRTEAFF
>NA|TRBV7-2|TRBJ2-4|NA
TGTGCCAGCAGCTTAAGGGGAGGGGGGGATAACATTCAGTACTTC
CASSLRGGGDNIQYF
>NA|TRBV15|TRBJ2-2|TRBD1
TGTGCCACCAGCAGCCTTCCGGGACAGGGGGCCGGGGAGCTGTTTTTT
CATSSLPGQGAGELFF
>NA|TRBV5-1|TRBJ2-2|NA
TGCGTCAGCAGCTTAGCAACAGCGAACACCGGGGAGCTGTTTTTT
CVSSLATANTGELFF
>few|TRBV18|TRBJ2-7|TRBD2
TGTGCCAGCTCACCAATAGCGGGACCTTCCTACGAGCAGTACTTC
CASSPIAGPSYEQYF
>NA|TRBV20-1|TRBJ2-3|TRBD1
TGCAGTGCCAGCTTACAGGGGCACACAGATACGCAGTATTTT
CSASLQGHTDTQYF
>NA|TRBV6-4|TRBJ1-6|TRBD1
TGTGCCAGCAGTGCAACAGGGGGTCGCTCACCCCTCCACTTT
CASSATGGRSPLHF
>NA|TRBV20-1|TRBJ1-3|NA
TGCAGTGCTAGAGATTTCGGTGGAAACACCATATATTTT
CSARDFGGNTIYF
>NA|TRBV6-1|TRBJ1-2|NA
TGTGCCAGCAGTCCCCGGGACAAAGCTTTCTACACCTTC
CASSPRDKAFYTF
>NA|TRBV18|TRBJ2-3|NA
TGTGCCAGCTCACCGATTAGAAGCACAGATACGCAGTATTTT
CASSPIRSTDTQYF
>NA|TRBV20-1|TRBJ1-6|NA
TGCAGTGCTAGGGGAATTAGGTCACCCCTCCACTTT
CSARGIRSPLHF
>NA|TRBV20-1|TRBJ1-5|NA
TGCAGTGCTAGACCGGGGCTGGACAATCAGCCCCAGCATTTT
CSARPGLDNQPQHF
>NA|TRBV28|TRBJ1-2|NA
TGTGCCAGCACCGAAGCGCCCTATGGCTACACCTTC
CASTEAPYGYTF